This T cell receptor (beta chain) was recovered during a study of cytomegalovirus exposure and HLA in healthy donors. Study-wide background: Sequencing of 150 million to 200 million T cells in an earlier analysis found 100 million or so unique TCR beta sequences. Broader study findings: In a later analysis, donors in an Asian-associated ancestry cluster reportedly had fewer N-insertions in productive TCRs than the cohort mean. For most TCR beta V segments, an earlier analysis put the productive rate at about 90% or about 30% of the time. Apart from CMV serostatus, no immune exposure information was available.

This PCR relied on a set of 60 Vbeta primers and 13 Jbeta primers. Some clones are missing from TCRdb's copy, which holds only in-frame ones; the method was immunoSEQ multiplex PCR. The sample lists 190,000 or so clones, 80% occurring once. Germline-derived CDR1 and CDR2 are SNHLY and FYNNEI. V dropped 0 bases and J dropped 7 bases, with 4 bases sitting between them. The CDR3 totals 11 residues. Notes on this clone: Its antigen is as yet unknown.

The chain uses TRBV2 and TRBJ2-7; D remains ambiguous. The clonotype originates from a boy between 5 and 17 years old in good health and CMV-seronegative. The sequencing input was PBMCs. In nucleotides, the CDR3 is TGTGCCAGCAGTGAAGCCCAAGAGCAGTACTTC. As protein: CASSEAQEQYF. The full variable domain, rest sourced from reference TRBV2 and TRBJ2-7, is EPEVTQTPSHQVTQMGQEVILRCVPISNHLYFYWYRQILGQKVEFLVSFYNNEISEKSEIFDDQFSVERPDGSNFTLKIRSTKLEDSAMYFCASSEAQEQYFGPGTRLTVT.